This T cell receptor beta chain was recovered during a study of blood T cell repertoires in COVID-19. In the study overall: COVID-19 samples from acute and convalescent phases originated in the United States, Italy and Spain. Sources were T cells, B-cell-depleted T cells, or PBMCs; the material itself was cDNA or gDNA.

The V gene end was trimmed by 6 bases and the J gene end by 0 bases; junction bases not matched to a gene: 6. The CDR3 has 15 amino acids. Germline V lookup: CDR1 MNHEY, CDR2 SVGAGI. How the authors handled the data: Scientists estimated how many nucleated cells there were by amplifying reference gene primers. Using immunoSEQ multiplex PCR, the repertoire was profiled, and TCRdb retains in-frame clones only, with some absent. D and trimming were read from the DNA, whereas the V and J calls and clone size are those reported in that table. The sample includes approximately 90,000 clones, roughly 83% of them seen just once. This clone was seen a few times.

The chain is built from TRBV6-5 and TRBJ2-7, with 9 bases that match TRBD2. Sequencing used peripheral blood. The receptor comes from a woman older than 75 with active or convalescent COVID-19. The CDR3: CASSARGLASYEQYF. The CDR3 DNA reads as TGTGCCAGCAGCGCCCGGGGACTAGCCTCCTACGAGCAGTACTTC.